This T cell receptor (beta chain) came from a study of beta chain features in type 1 diabetes. Each sorted population was over 95% pure. The germline CDR1 and CDR2 sequences are SGHRS and YFSETQ. The CDR3 is 15 amino acids. Trimming took 0 bases from V and 10 from J; bases not matched to a gene: 6. Study outcomes and limitations: For Type 1 diabetes patients, all four CD4+ subsets carried TCRB CDR3s that were moderately but significantly shorter. A greater similarity of naive, central memory and Treg TCRB repertoires was seen among patients than among healthy donors.

Since all of the isolated RNA was reverse transcribed, expressed TCRB transcripts were what got sequenced. Assay used: immunoSEQ multiplex PCR; TCRdb lists only in-frame clones, some missing. The sample holds about 15,000 clones, 70% seen once. Note on this clone: The antigen is not known.

The sequencing sample was made of stem cell memory CD4+ T cells from blood. The origin of this receptor is a man between 25 and 39 years old with type 1 diabetes. The V and J genes are TRBV5-1 and TRBJ1-6; 8 bases map to TRBD1. CDR3 sequence reads: CASSLAGQGRSPLHF. The CDR3 nucleotides are TGCGCCAGCAGCTTGGCCGGACAGGGAAGGTCACCCCTCCACTTT.